The 31 T cell receptor beta chains in this list originate from one sample, sequenced in a study of blood T cell repertoires in COVID-19. Here immunoSEQ multiplex PCR was the method, and the copy in TCRdb shows in-frame clones only, minus some. The data show over 110,000 clones, over 70% seen once. The sequenced material came from PBMCs or T cells enriched from blood (not recorded which). Receptors originate from a man aged 50-59 years in a cohort exposed to, infected with or recovered from COVID-19 (not recorded which).

V usage is TRBV28 and J usage is TRBJ1-5; D gene ambiguous. Trimming removed 5 bases from V and 1 base from J, with 12 bases in between. The CDR3 covers 15 residues. The V gene's germline CDR1 is MDHEN and CDR2 SYDVKM. CDR3 in amino acids: CASSRRPGSNQPQHF. The CDR3 DNA reads TGTGCCAGCAGTCGTCGGCCAGGAAGCAATCAGCCCCAGCATTTT.

The chain combines TRBV2 with TRBJ2-1; 9 nucleotides match TRBD1. The V and J ends lost 6 bases and 0 bases, in that order; junction bases with no gene match: 3. The CDR3 is made up of 15 amino acids. CDR1 SNHLY and CDR2 FYNNEI come from the germline V gene. The CDR3 DNA is TGTGCCAGCAGGGGGGACAGGGACTCCTACAATGAGCAGTTCTTC. Translation: CASRGDRDSYNEQFF.

The J gene is TRBJ1-1, the V gene TRBV10-3; TRBD1 agrees at 7 bases. This CDR3 is built from 14 residues. Germline V gene sequence: CDR1 ENHRY, CDR2 SYGVKD. The trim removed 5 bases at V and 4 bases at J, leaving 7 bases unmatched. This chain's CDR3 is CAISSSGGSTEAFF. CDR3 DNA sequence: TGTGCCATCAGTTCTTCAGGGGGGAGCACTGAAGCTTTCTTT.

The J gene is TRBJ1-4, the V gene TRBV19; weak D call: TRBD1 (6 bases). The CDR3 runs 16 residues. The germline V gene has CDR1 LNHDA and CDR2 SQIVND (reference sequence). The ends were cut back, 8 bases at V and 7 bases at J, with 23 bases in the middle. The CDR3 DNA is TGTGCCAGTGCTCCGTCAGCACAGGGTAGAAGTGAAAAACTGTTTTTT. Residues: CASAPSAQGRSEKLFF. The complete variable domain, with remaining parts taken from reference TRBV19 and TRBJ1-4, reads DGGITQSPKYLFRKEGQNVTLSCEQNLNHDAMYWYRQDPGQGLRLIYYSQIVNDFQKGDIAEGYSVSREKKESFPLTVTSAQKNPTAFYLCASAPSAQGRSEKLFFGSGTQLSVL.

This sequence joins TRBV6-5 and TRBJ2-2; 7 bases align to TRBD1. The germline gives CDR1 MNHEY, CDR2 SVGAGI. The CDR3 length is 11 residues. V trimming: 6 bases; J trimming: 14 bases; junction bases outside the gene matches: 6. CDR3 DNA: TGTGCCAGCAGCAGACAGGGTACCCTGTTTTTT. Its translation: CASSRQGTLFF.

CDR3 nucleotide sequence: TGTGCCAGCAGCTTCTACACTAGCTCCTACGAGCAGTACTTC. Its translation: CASSFYTSSYEQYF. This chain links TRBV7-8 with TRBJ2-7; D perhaps matches TRBD2 (5 bases). The V gene lost 3 bases and the J gene lost 0 bases, with 9 bases spanning the gap. Germline V gives CDR1 SGHVS, CDR2 FQNEAQ. This CDR3 has 14 amino acids. Filled out from reference TRBV7-8 and TRBJ2-7, the complete variable domain reads GAGVSQSPRYKVAKRGQDVALRCDPISGHVSLFWYQQALGQGPEFLTYFQNEAQLDKSGLPSDRFFAERPEGSVSTLKIQRTQQEDSAVYLCASSFYTSSYEQYFGPGTRLTVT.

The CDR3 spells CASQRRAPYEQYF. Here the CDR3 DNA reads TGCGCCAGCCAAAGGAGAGCTCCCTACGAGCAGTACTTC. The rearrangement links TRBV4-3 to TRBJ2-7; D remains unclear. V was trimmed by 8 bases and J by 2 bases, leaving 13 bases between them. CDR3 length equals 13 residues. Germline assignment: CDR1 LGHNA and CDR2 YSLEER.

This chain connects TRBV27 to TRBJ1-6; D gene ambiguous. V gave up 9 bases and J gave up 5 bases, with 14 bases separating them. The CDR3 extends over 14 amino acids. Per germline, CDR1 MNHEY and CDR2 SMNVEV (reference sequence). CDR3: CARPHTGDNSPLHF. The CDR3 DNA sequence: TGTGCCAGGCCCCACACCGGAGATAATTCACCCCTCCACTTT.

This chain joins TRBV18 and TRBJ2-3, with TRBD2 as a possible D gene (6 bases). The V gene lost 2 bases and the J gene lost 12 bases, with 15 bases spanning the gap. Germline values: CDR1 KGHSH, CDR2 LQKENI. This CDR3 spans 13 amino acids. The CDR3 sequence: CASSPEGTSLQYF. The DNA for the CDR3 is TGTGCCAGCTCACCAGAGGGGACTTCCCTCCAGTATTTT.

This sequence joins TRBV7-9 and TRBJ2-7; tentative D call: TRBD2 (6 bases). Trimming shortened V by 6 bases and J by 0 bases, and 12 bases separated the two germline ends. The CDR3 contains 14 residues. The germline V gene has CDR1 SEHNR and CDR2 FQNEAQ (reference sequence). CDR3 bases: TGTGCCAGCAGGGTAGGAGGGAGCTCCTACGAGCAGTACTTC. Protein sequence: CASRVGGSSYEQYF.

This clone was detected a few times. The chain is built from TRBV29-1 and TRBJ1-5; D uncertain. In germline, CDR1 is SQVTM, CDR2 ANQGSEA. The CDR3 is 12 amino acids. V lost 4 bases and J 4 bases, leaving 8 bases between the germline ends. CDR3 sequence reads: CSVGAINQPQHF. The CDR3 nucleotides are TGCAGCGTTGGGGCAATTAATCAGCCCCAGCATTTT.

The count of this clone is one. The rearrangement links TRBV18 to TRBJ1-1; 8 nucleotides agree with TRBD1. Germline V gives CDR1 KGHSH, CDR2 LQKENI. The J segment lost 6 bases and the V segment lost 0 bases, leaving 3 bases of the junction unmatched. The CDR3 runs to 14 residues. CDR3 DNA sequence: TGTGCCAGCTCACCACCGGGGACAGGCCCTGAAGCTTTCTTT. Translation gives CASSPPGTGPEAFF.

The chain links TRBV4-1 to TRBJ2-1; D is unresolved. Trimming cost V 1 base and J 6 bases, with 4 bases left between them. CDR1 and CDR2 from the germline V gene are MGHRA and YSYEKL. This CDR3 is built from 12 residues. This CDR3 reads CASSQATNEQFF. CDR3 in DNA: TGCGCCAGCAGCCAAGCTACCAATGAGCAGTTCTTC.

This clone was seen once. This chain links TRBV7-8 with TRBJ2-1; 8 bases align to TRBD2. With V trimmed by 1 base and J by 9 bases, 11 bases remained unmatched. This CDR3 comprises 16 residues. The germline V gene encodes CDR1 SGHVS and CDR2 FQNEAQ. The CDR3 bases are TGTGCCAGCAGCTTAGAACTTAGCGGGGAAATGGGTGAGCAGTTCTTC. Protein: CASSLELSGEMGEQFF.

This clone was seen only a few times. The CDR3: CACTGWSTGELFF. CDR3 coding DNA: TGTGCCTGCACGGGGTGGAGCACCGGGGAGCTGTTTTTT. The V call is TRBV6-5, the J call TRBJ2-2; TRBD2 might be the D (5 bases). The germline V and J ends were trimmed by 11 bases and 4 bases, with 14 bases remaining between them. This CDR3 comprises 13 residues. In germline, CDR1 is MNHEY, CDR2 SVGAGI.

The chain uses TRBV6-2 or TRBV6-3 and TRBJ2-3; TRBD2 aligns across 7 bases. Per the germline V gene, CDR1 is MNHEY and CDR2 is SVGEGT. The J segment lost 0 bases and the V segment lost 3 bases, leaving 6 bases of the junction unmatched. CDR3 length: 16 amino acids. In DNA, the CDR3 is TGTGCCAGCAGTTATTCCAGCGGGGCTAGCACAGATACGCAGTATTTT. Protein product: CASSYSSGASTDTQYF.

The CDR3 spells CASSLDSNEQFF. For the CDR3, the DNA is TGTGCCAGCAGCCTTGACAGCAATGAGCAGTTCTTC. The genes are TRBV12-3 or TRBV12-4 and TRBJ2-1; the D gene is possibly TRBD1 (5 bases). The CDR3 covers 12 residues. The V and J ends lost 6 bases and 6 bases respectively, with 9 bases between them.

This clone was observed a handful of times. The chain couples TRBV7-9 to TRBJ2-7, with TRBD1 identical over 9 bases. Trimming at V came to 8 bases and at J to 2 bases, leaving 13 bases not matched to a gene. The V gene's germline CDR1 is SEHNR and CDR2 FQNEAQ (reference sequence). This CDR3 has 16 residues. The CDR3 DNA reads as TGTGCCAGCGCCTATCGACAGGGGGTCCTAGCCTACGAGCAGTACTTC. The encoded protein is CASAYRQGVLAYEQYF. Supplemented by reference TRBV7-9 and TRBJ2-7, the full variable domain reads DTGVSQNPRHKITKRGQNVTFRCDPISEHNRLYWYRQTLGQGPEFLTYFQNEAQLEKSRLLSDRFSAERPKGSFSTLEIQRTEQGDSAMYLCASAYRQGVLAYEQYFGPGTRLTVT.

The chain joins TRBV19 to TRBJ2-3, with TRBD2 identical over 8 bases. The germline V gene encodes CDR1 LNHDA and CDR2 SQIVND (reference sequence). Trimming at V came to 6 bases and at J to 4 bases, leaving 6 bases not matched to a gene. CDR3 length equals 14 residues. DNA of the CDR3: TGTGCCAGTAGCACCTCGGGAGGGCCAGATACGCAGTATTTT. Translated, it gives CASSTSGGPDTQYF.

V is TRBV5-4 and J is TRBJ2-1, with 10 nucleotides matching TRBD2. The CDR3 is 20 amino acids. Trimming removed 2 bases from V and 6 bases from J; junction bases left unmatched: 20. Germline CDR1 reads SGHNT; CDR2 reads YYREEE (reference sequence). CDR3 coding DNA: TGTGCCAGCAGCTTCTCGGTGCTAGCGGGAGATAGTACCGAGGGCAATGAGCAGTTCTTC. The encoded protein is CASSFSVLAGDSTEGNEQFF.

This clone is categorized as medium-sized. The chain is built from TRBV3-1 (or the pseudogene TRBV3-2) and TRBJ1-1, with D unclear. Germline assignment: CDR1 LGHDT and CDR2 YNNKEL (reference sequence). This CDR3 has 14 amino acids. Trimming took 0 bases from V and 4 from J, leaving 9 bases between them. The CDR3 bases are TGTGCCAGCAGCCAAGAGGTCTCGGGCACTGAAGCTTTCTTT. Protein: CASSQEVSGTEAFF.

This clone appeared a single time. The chain has TRBV3-1 (or the pseudogene TRBV3-2) and TRBJ2-7; D might be TRBD2 (5 bases). This CDR3 has 16 residues. Per the germline V gene, CDR1 is LGHDT and CDR2 is YNNKEL (reference sequence). V was shortened by 0 bases and J by 0 bases, with 12 bases between the two germline ends. CDR3 coding DNA: TGTGCCAGCAGCCAAGATCCTCTAGCCTACTCCTACGAGCAGTACTTC. Its protein is CASSQDPLAYSYEQYF.

This clone was observed once. The chain joins TRBV5-6 to TRBJ1-2; no firm D call. Trimming shortened V by 0 bases and J by 8 bases, and 14 bases separated the two germline ends. The CDR3 length is 14 residues. CDR1 SGHDT and CDR2 YYEEEE come from the germline V gene. CDR3 residues: CASSLGVSGGGYTF. Here the CDR3 DNA reads TGTGCCAGCAGCTTGGGTGTCTCGGGCGGGGGCTACACCTTC.

The rearrangement joins TRBV7-6 to TRBJ1-1; no clear D gene. CDR3 length: 16 residues. Per the germline V gene, CDR1 is SGHVS and CDR2 is FNYEAQ. The germline V and J ends were trimmed by 2 bases and 1 base, with 14 bases remaining between them. Here the CDR3 DNA reads TGTGCCAGCAGCTTAAGATTGGCAGCGACGAACACTGAAGCTTTCTTT. Protein: CASSLRLAATNTEAFF.

The CDR3 bases are TGTGCCAGCAGCGTAGGACTAGCGGGAGTTAATGAGCAGTTCTTC. Translation: CASSVGLAGVNEQFF. This sequence joins TRBV9 and TRBJ2-1; 12 bases align to TRBD2. The CDR3 contains 15 residues. The ends lost 0 bases at V and 7 bases at J; junction bases unmatched: 2. Per the germline V gene, CDR1 is SGDLS and CDR2 is YYNGEE.

This sequence joins TRBV3-1 (or the pseudogene TRBV3-2) and TRBJ2-7; weak D call: TRBD1 (6 bases). Germline CDR1 and CDR2: LGHDT and YNNKEL (reference sequence). The CDR3 totals 14 residues. The V end lost 4 bases, the J end lost 2 bases, and 12 bases lay between the germline ends. CDR3 sequence (DNA): TGTGCCAGCAGCCCATTACAGGGACCCTACGAGCAGTACTTC. It is translated as CASSPLQGPYEQYF.

The chain couples TRBV9 to TRBJ2-3; weak D call: TRBD1 (6 bases). This CDR3 spans 14 amino acids. V dropped 4 bases and J dropped 1 base, with 10 bases sitting between them. CDR1 and CDR2 from the germline V gene are SGDLS and YYNGEE. The CDR3 is CASSPRTGTDTQYF. The CDR3 DNA sequence: TGTGCCAGCAGCCCCCGGACAGGCACAGATACGCAGTATTTT.

A word on this clone: The junction departs from the called germline gene at one end, perhaps through a read error. The chain links TRBV14 to TRBJ1-2; a weak D match, TRBD1 (6 bases). The germline CDR1 and CDR2 sequences are SGHDN and FVKESK. CDR3 size: 12 residues. The CDR3 sequence is CASSPQPGAILF. In DNA form, the CDR3 reads TGTGCCAGCAGCCCACAACCAGGGGCTATCCTTTTC. Full variable domain (rest looked up from reference TRBV14 and TRBJ1-2): EAGVTQFPSHSVIEKGQTVTLRCDPISGHDNLYWYRRVMGKEIKFLLHFVKESKQDESGMPNNRFLAERTGGTYSTLKVQPAELEDSGVYFCASSPQPGAILFGSGTRLTVV.

The chain combines TRBV5-1 with TRBJ2-7, with D possibly matching TRBD1 (6 bases). Per the germline V gene, CDR1 is SGHRS and CDR2 is YFSETQ. Trimming cost V 0 bases and J 3 bases, with 10 bases left between them. There are 14 residues in the CDR3. The CDR3 bases are TGCGCCAGCAGCTTGGGGGGACACGGCTACGAGCAGTACTTC. Translated: CASSLGGHGYEQYF.

This clone turned up a few times. The chain uses TRBV5-1 and TRBJ1-6; 9 bases are a match to TRBD1. The CDR3 contains 17 residues. With V trimmed by 4 bases and J by 6 bases, 11 bases remained unmatched. Germline CDR1 SGHRS, CDR2 YFSETQ. In DNA, the CDR3 is TGCGCCAGCAGCGGGTCACAGGGGGCAGCTCCTAATTCACCCCTCCACTTT. Translating gives CASSGSQGAAPNSPLHF.

This rearrangement joins TRBV7-9 to TRBJ1-5, with no clear D. Trimming cost V 1 base and J 6 bases, with 7 bases left between them. The germline V gene has CDR1 SEHNR and CDR2 FQNEAQ (reference sequence). The CDR3 consists of 13 residues. The chain's CDR3 is CASSLGSIQPQHF. The CDR3 DNA sequence: TGTGCCAGCAGCTTAGGTAGTATTCAGCCCCAGCATTTT.